This entry concerns a single T cell receptor beta chain. This clone was picked up one time. No antigen is known for it. No base-level quality is on record; no much larger clone is a single base apart. Explained via the paper, the treatment or condition label denotes: oral pan-JAK inhibitor, 5-10 mg twice daily. Peripheral blood and lesional scalp punch biopsies were obtained from patients with alopecia areata. PBMCs were isolated by density centrifugation and stained for CD3, CD4 and CD8, and CD4+ and CD8+ T cells were sorted on a FACSAria. The data were taken from a study of CD8+ T cells in alopecia areata listed by TCRdb under 2018. In the study overall: The treated patients, all with moderate-to-severe alopecia areata, were enrolled in an open-label pilot trial of oral tofacitinib given at 5 to 10 mg twice daily. In both human patients and the C3H/HeJ mouse model, the study applied high-throughput TCRbeta sequencing to look at T cell clonal expansion in alopecia areata. The RNA source kit depended on sample type: the PAXgene miRNA kit for fixed scalp, the miRNeasy kit for PBMCs, and the RNeasy kit for mouse skin. For the treated patients, the SALT score, which quantifies what percentage of scalp surface area is affected, served as the measure of disease severity. Patients on tofacitinib were biopsied at baseline and after 4 and 24 weeks of treatment, and several of the patients also had a later scalp biopsy. Scalp tissue and sorted CD4+ and CD8+ peripheral blood T cells from patchy and totalis/universalis alopecia areata patients and from healthy controls were covered by human TCRbeta sequencing. TCRbeta CDR3 regions were amplified by immunoSEQ multiplex PCR using 35 Vbeta forward and 13 Jbeta reverse primers. Tofacitinib was given for 6 to 18 months, followed by 6 months of follow-up off drug to assess delayed response and recurrence. Clonality in the scalp was compared among normal scalp (n=4), patchy alopecia areata scalp (n=8), and alopecia totalis/universalis scalp (n=8). The research as a whole found: Scalp TCR repertoire analysis is complicated because resident alphabeta T cells in normal human skin are also sequenced, whereas mouse skin is dominated by gammadelta T cells. Because the treated cohort was small and had only one nonresponder, larger studies are needed to examine links between baseline CD8+ expansion and response. Compared with mice, TCR sequences shared between patients were less clear, possibly partly because of HLA diversity across the patient population. Compared with normal scalp, lesional scalp had higher clonality and more expanded CD8+ clones, particularly in alopecia totalis/universalis, a pattern that suggests antigenic drive. Tofacitinib significantly decreased scalp clonality and the number of expanded CD8+ clones among the top 100 scalp clones. During tofacitinib treatment, many expanded lesional clones remained in scalp and blood, and this persistence may partly explain relapse after treatment is stopped.

The protocol used for the library was the immunoSEQ multiplex PCR assay. RNA was extracted from all samples and reverse transcribed into cDNA as template for TCR sequencing. SuperScript III was used to make first-strand cDNA, primed with a 2:1 mix of oligo-dT and random hexamers. A synthetic immune receptor repertoire was used to gauge amplification bias, and whatever bias remained was removed computationally. Per the authors' processing: Raw reads were preprocessed to remove errors, and CDR3 was defined according to IMGT conventions as the region from the conserved cysteine to phenylalanine. Clonality was calculated as 1 minus Shannon entropy normalized by log2 of the number of productive unique TCRs. Scalp TCRbeta sequences were cross-referenced with sorted blood CD4 and CD8 repertoires so that the CD4 or CD8 identity of scalp clones could be inferred. What TCRdb holds here is the immuneACCESS table cut down to in-frame rearrangements. Part of the clones is not present; checked against another copy, under half of the missing clones reflect an unresolved V gene, and the others are unexplained. Clone size and V and J calls were adopted from that table, with D and trimming inferred from the DNA. Recorded for this sample are approximately 150,000 clones; 50% to 75% of them occurred a single time. 16% of the sample belongs to the ten largest clones.

CDR1 SGHTA and CDR2 FQGNSA were looked up in the germline V gene. V gives up 5 bases and J gives up 8 bases, and the segment between their germline ends measures 14 bases. From the cysteine through the phenylalanine, the CDR3 covers 13 amino acids. Only the CDR3 region is kept as DNA, spanning 39 bases read in frame from base 1. The clonotype comes from a human donor with alopecia areata. The sample here was CD4+ T cells sorted from blood, taken at approximately week 55, from a patient treated with tofacitinib. The V and J genes are TRBV7-2 and TRBJ2-3, with the D call tentatively TRBD1 or TRBD2, each fitting 5 bases. The CDR3 region has the sequence CASSEHQGATQYF. The DNA reads TGTGCCAGCAGCGAACACCAGGGAGCTACGCAGTATTTT.